The text below deals with one T cell receptor (beta chain). Its antigen is not known. A read error may produce the germline difference seen at one junction end. The data were obtained in a study of T cell repertoires in cytomegalovirus infection. General study results and limits: Summed frequency of shared TCR beta families picked out CMV carriers who also had the relevant HLA. HLA-C-restricted TCR beta clonotypes specific for CMV led the ex vivo response.

From germline, CDR1 is SGHVS and CDR2 FQNEAQ. The length of the CDR3 is 15 residues. A single record per CDR3 protein comes from TCRdb applying MiXCR to the reads. Here the sample spans some 350,000 distinct CDR3 sequences, about a sixth being singletons. The chain couples TRBV7-8 to TRBJ1-1; no reliable D call. The sequenced material came from PBMCs. The clonotype originates from a human donor in good health (CMV status not recorded). Some clones in this sample may be carry-over from other donors' samples. CDR3 nucleotide sequence: TGTGCCAGCAGCTTAGTTGCTCGGGCGAGCACTGCAGCTTTCTTT. This sequence encodes CASSLVARASTAAFF. The full variable domain, in which reference TRBV7-8 and TRBJ1-1 provide the parts outside the CDR3, is GAGVSQSPRYKVAKRGQDVALRCDPISGHVSLFWYQQALGQGPEFLTYFQNEAQLDKSGLPSDRFFAERPEGSVSTLKIQRTQQEDSAVYLCASSLVARASTAAFFGQGTRLTVV.